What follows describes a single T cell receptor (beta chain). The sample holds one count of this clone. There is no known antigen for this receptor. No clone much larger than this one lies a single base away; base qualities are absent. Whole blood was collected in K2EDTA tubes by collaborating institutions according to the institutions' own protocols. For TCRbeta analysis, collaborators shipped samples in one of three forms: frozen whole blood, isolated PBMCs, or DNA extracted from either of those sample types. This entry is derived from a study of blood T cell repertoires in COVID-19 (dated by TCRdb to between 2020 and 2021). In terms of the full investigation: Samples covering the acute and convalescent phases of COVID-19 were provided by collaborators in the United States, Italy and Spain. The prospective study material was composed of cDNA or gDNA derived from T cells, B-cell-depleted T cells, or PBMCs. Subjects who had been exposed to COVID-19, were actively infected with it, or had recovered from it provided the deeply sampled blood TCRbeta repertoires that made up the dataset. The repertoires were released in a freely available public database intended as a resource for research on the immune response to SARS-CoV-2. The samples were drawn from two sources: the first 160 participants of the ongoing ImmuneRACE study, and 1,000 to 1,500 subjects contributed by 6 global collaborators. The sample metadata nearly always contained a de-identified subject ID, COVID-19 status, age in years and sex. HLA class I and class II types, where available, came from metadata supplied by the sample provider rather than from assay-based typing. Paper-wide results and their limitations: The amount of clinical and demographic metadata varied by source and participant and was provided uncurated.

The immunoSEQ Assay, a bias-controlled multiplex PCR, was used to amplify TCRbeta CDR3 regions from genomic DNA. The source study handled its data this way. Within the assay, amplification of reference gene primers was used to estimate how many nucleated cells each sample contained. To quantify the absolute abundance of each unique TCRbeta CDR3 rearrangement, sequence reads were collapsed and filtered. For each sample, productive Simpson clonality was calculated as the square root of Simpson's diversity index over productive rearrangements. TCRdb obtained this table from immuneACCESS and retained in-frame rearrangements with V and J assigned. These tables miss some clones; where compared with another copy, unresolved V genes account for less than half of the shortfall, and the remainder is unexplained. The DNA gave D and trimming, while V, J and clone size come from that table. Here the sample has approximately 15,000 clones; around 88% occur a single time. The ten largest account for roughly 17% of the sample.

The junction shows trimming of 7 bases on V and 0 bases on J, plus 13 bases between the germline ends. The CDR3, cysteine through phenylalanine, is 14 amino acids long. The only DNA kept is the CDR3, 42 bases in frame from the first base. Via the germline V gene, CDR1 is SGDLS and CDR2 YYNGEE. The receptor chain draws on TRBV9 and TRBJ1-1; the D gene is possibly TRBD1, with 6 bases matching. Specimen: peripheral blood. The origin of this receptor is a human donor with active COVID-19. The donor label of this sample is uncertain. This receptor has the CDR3 CASSEGGMNTEAFF. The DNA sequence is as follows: TGTGCCAGCTCAGAGGGGGGGATGAACACTGAAGCTTTCTTT.